Each of the 3 T cell receptor beta chains below was sequenced from the same sample in a study of control samples from healthy donors and cancer patients. Repertoires were generated with immunoSEQ multiplex PCR, while TCRdb's copy carries only in-frame clones and drops some. The table includes some 150,000 clones, over 90% detected once. Sequencing used blood. These TCRs come from a man aged 45-60 years in good health.

This chain connects TRBV7-2 to TRBJ2-3; 8 nucleotides match TRBD2. The junction had 3 bases not matched to a gene; V was cut back by 3 bases and J by 1 base. This CDR3 is 15 amino acids long. Germline CDR1 and CDR2: SGHTA and FQGNSA. This CDR3 reads CASSFTGLGTDTQYF. The CDR3 nucleotides are TGTGCCAGCAGCTTCACGGGACTAGGCACAGATACGCAGTATTTT.

The chain recombines TRBV5-1 with TRBJ2-1; 10 bases fit TRBD2. The CDR3 has 16 amino acids. Trimming at V came to 4 bases and at J to 4 bases, leaving 8 bases not matched to a gene. Germline V gene sequence: CDR1 SGHRS, CDR2 YFSETQ. CDR3 loop: CASSPILAGGYNEQFF. The CDR3 region has the DNA TGCGCCAGCAGCCCCATTTTAGCGGGGGGATACAATGAGCAGTTCTTC.

In its sample, this clone was seen once. This chain joins TRBV30 and TRBJ1-6, with TRBD1 as a possible D gene (6 bases). The CDR3 loop spans 18 amino acids. Between the trimmed V and J ends, which lost 0 bases and 6 bases, there was a span of 21 bases. Germline-derived CDR1 and CDR2 are GTSNPN and SVGIG (reference sequence). The DNA for the CDR3 is TGTGCCTGGAGTGTACCTAATAGGGGGTTCAAGAGTAATTCACCCCTCCACTTT. Protein sequence: CAWSVPNRGFKSNSPLHF.